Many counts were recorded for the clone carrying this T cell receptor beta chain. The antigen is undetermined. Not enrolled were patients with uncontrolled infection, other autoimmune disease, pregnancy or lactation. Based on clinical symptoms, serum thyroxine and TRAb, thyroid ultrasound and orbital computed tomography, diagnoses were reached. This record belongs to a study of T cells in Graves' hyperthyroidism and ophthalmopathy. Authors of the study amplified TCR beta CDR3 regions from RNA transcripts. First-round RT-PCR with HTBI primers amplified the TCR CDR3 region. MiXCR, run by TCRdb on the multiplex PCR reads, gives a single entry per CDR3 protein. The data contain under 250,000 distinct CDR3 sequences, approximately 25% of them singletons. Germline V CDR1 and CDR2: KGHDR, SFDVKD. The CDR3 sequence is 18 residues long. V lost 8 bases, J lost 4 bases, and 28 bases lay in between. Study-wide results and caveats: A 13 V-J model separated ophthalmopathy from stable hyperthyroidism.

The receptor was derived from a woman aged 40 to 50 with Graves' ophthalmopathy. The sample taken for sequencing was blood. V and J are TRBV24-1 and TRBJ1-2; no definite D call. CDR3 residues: CATKVCVITPKQLYGYTF. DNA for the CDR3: TGTGCCACCAAGGTGTGTGTGATAACTCCCAAGCAACTCTATGGCTACACCTTC.